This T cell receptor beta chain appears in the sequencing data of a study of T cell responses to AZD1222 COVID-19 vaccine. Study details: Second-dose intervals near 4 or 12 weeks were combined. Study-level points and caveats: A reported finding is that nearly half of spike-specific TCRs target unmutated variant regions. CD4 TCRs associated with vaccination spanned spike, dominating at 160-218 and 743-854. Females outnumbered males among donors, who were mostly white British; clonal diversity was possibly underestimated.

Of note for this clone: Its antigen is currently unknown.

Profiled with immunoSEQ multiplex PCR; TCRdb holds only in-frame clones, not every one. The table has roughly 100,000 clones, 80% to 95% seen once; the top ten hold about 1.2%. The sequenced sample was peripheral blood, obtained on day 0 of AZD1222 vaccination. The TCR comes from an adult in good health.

The CDR3 nucleotides read TGCAGCGTTTACTGGGACTACACTGAAGCTTTCTTT. Translation: CSVYWDYTEAFF. V and J are TRBV29-1 and TRBJ1-1; D might be TRBD1 (5 bases). From germline, CDR1 is SQVTM and CDR2 ANQGSEA. The CDR3 is 12 amino acids. V was shortened by 5 bases and J by 3 bases, with 10 bases between the two germline ends.